One and the same sample provided the 2 T cell receptor beta chains below, sequenced in a study of T cells in localized non-small cell lung cancer. The assay was immunoSEQ multiplex PCR, and TCRdb's table has in-frame clones only and misses some. The sample yields 20,000 to 25,000 clones, 90% seen once. The specimen was peripheral blood, collected before any cancer treatment. These TCRs come from a woman aged 35-70 years with stage I lung adenocarcinoma.

The rearrangement joins TRBV28 to TRBJ1-2; 9 bases are shared with TRBD1. The CDR3 is 15 residues long. Germline V lookup: CDR1 MDHEN, CDR2 SYDVKM. Trimming took 5 bases from V and 1 from J; bases not matched to a gene: 5. The CDR3 reads CASSPLDRGNYGYTF. The CDR3 coding sequence is TGTGCCAGCAGTCCCCTGGACAGGGGTAACTATGGCTACACCTTC.

This clone was recorded once. The V and J genes are TRBV7-2 and TRBJ2-2; TRBD2 aligns across 10 bases. The CDR3 has 16 residues. Germline assignment: CDR1 SGHTA and CDR2 FQGNSA. With V trimmed by 1 base and J by 5 bases, 4 bases remained unmatched. The CDR3 DNA sequence: TGTGCCAGCAGCTTAGGGCTAGCGGGAGAGACCGGGGAGCTGTTTTTT. It encodes CASSLGLAGETGELFF.